A single T cell receptor (beta chain) is shown here with its context. Its antigen is undetermined. Per the germline V gene, CDR1 is SNHLY and CDR2 is FYNNEI. V lost 4 bases to trimming and J lost 6 bases; unmatched junction nucleotides: 9. The CDR3 consists of 15 residues. The data were obtained in a study of T cell responses to AZD1222 COVID-19 vaccine. Points from the study as a whole: Mostly white British, mostly female donors; authors suggested clonal diversity may be underestimated. The repertoires were collected only after the peak T cell response. Spike-specific TCRs gained breadth and depth after people received two AZD1222 doses. Epitopes outside B.1.351 and B.1.1.7 mutated regions reportedly drew nearly half of spike TCRs.

Only in-frame clones appear in the TCRdb table, and some are missing; sequencing was by immunoSEQ multiplex PCR. This sample carries over 110,000 clones, about nine tenths of them seen once, and the ten largest clones take around 1.8%. The sequence was obtained from an adult in good health. The chain employs TRBV2 and TRBJ2-1; TRBD1 agrees at 7 bases. This material consisted of peripheral blood, taken on day 0 of AZD1222 vaccination. CDR3: CASSVRGQITNEQFF. The DNA of the CDR3 is TGTGCCAGCAGTGTCCGGGGACAGATAACCAATGAGCAGTTCTTC.